This T cell receptor (beta chain) stems from a study of blood T cell repertoires in COVID-19. The CDR3 totals 14 residues. Germline CDR1 is MNHEY and CDR2 is SVGAGI. V shed 3 bases and J shed 3 bases, with 12 bases lying between them. Sequencing was performed with immunoSEQ multiplex PCR; in TCRdb, only in-frame clones are kept and a portion is missing. Of fewer than 110,000 clones detected, roughly 84% appear once; the ten largest clones hold roughly 6%. The receptor comes from a human donor in a cohort sampled during active COVID-19. Specimen: peripheral blood. The V and J genes are TRBV6-5 and TRBJ2-7; possible D gene TRBD2, 6 bases. CDR3 sequence: CASSYGGGGYEQYF. The CDR3 region has the DNA TGTGCCAGCAGTTATGGGGGAGGTGGCTACGAGCAGTACTTC.